This record concerns one T cell receptor (beta chain) sequence. In the same sample, other DNA sequences code for this CDR3. Looked up from germline, CDR1 is SGHTA and CDR2 is FQGTGA. Trimming at V came to 2 bases and at J to 3 bases, leaving 0 bases not matched to a gene. The CDR3 runs to 13 residues. Sequencing used immunoSEQ multiplex PCR; TCRdb keeps in-frame clones, though not all of them. Of about 480,000 clones listed, 70% to 90% are singletons. Study members were between about 18 and 95 years old and lived in 24 US regions. In assigning cohorts, the study relied on participant-reported clinical history. The sample comes from a study of blood T cell repertoires in COVID-19. Study-level information: T cells, B-cell-depleted T cells, or PBMCs supplied cDNA or gDNA.

This clonotype was obtained from a woman under 30 with acute COVID-19. The V gene is TRBV7-3, the J gene TRBJ1-1, with 7 nucleotides matching TRBD1. Sequencing was done on a sample of PBMCs or T cells enriched from blood (not recorded which). The CDR3 DNA sequence: TGTGCCAGCAGCTTAGACAGGGACACTGAAGCTTTCTTT. It encodes CASSLDRDTEAFF.